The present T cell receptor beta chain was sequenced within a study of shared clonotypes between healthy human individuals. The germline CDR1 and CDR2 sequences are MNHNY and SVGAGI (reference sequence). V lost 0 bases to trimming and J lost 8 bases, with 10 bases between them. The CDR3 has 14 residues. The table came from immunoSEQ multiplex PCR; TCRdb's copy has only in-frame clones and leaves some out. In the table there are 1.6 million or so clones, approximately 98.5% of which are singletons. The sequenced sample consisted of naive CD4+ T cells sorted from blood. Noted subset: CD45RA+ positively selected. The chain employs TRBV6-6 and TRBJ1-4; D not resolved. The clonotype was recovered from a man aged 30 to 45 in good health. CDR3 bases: TGTGCCAGCAGTTACTCCGAAGTGGGGGAAAAACTGTTTTTT. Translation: CASSYSEVGEKLFF.